These 3 T cell receptor beta chains came from one sample sequenced in a study of early T cells in non-severe SARS-CoV-2 infection. TCRdb reprocessed the 5' RACE reads via MiXCR and lists one record per CDR3 protein. The sample comprises over 90,000 distinct CDR3 sequences, about 12% of which are singletons, and 6% to 7% rests with the top ten. The sequencing input was whole blood. The receptors were sampled from an adult who was a healthcare worker with PCR-confirmed SARS-CoV-2 infection or an uninfected control (not recorded which).

There are many counts of this clonotype. The chain is built from TRBV6-5 and TRBJ1-2; TRBD1 agrees at 8 bases. The V gene end was trimmed by 8 bases and the J gene end by 7 bases; junction bases not matched to a gene: 9. Germline values: CDR1 MNHEY, CDR2 SVGAGI. CDR3 length equals 13 residues. The CDR3 loop reads CASHTGQARGYTF. The CDR3 DNA sequence: TGTGCCAGCCACACGGGACAGGCGCGTGGCTACACCTTC.

The gene calls are TRBV5-5 and TRBJ2-7; the match to TRBD2 covers 8 bases. Germline V gene sequence: CDR1 SGHKS, CDR2 YYEKEE (reference sequence). J was trimmed by 7 bases and V by 6 bases; bases with no gene match: 15. CDR3 length: 15 amino acids. CDR3 bases: TGTGCCAGCAACCGAGCGGGAGAGGTCCTTGGGGAGCAGTACTTC. Amino acids: CASNRAGEVLGEQYF.

V usage is TRBV10-3 and J usage is TRBJ1-3; TRBD1 matches at 8 bases. The germline CDR1 and CDR2 sequences are ENHRY and SYGVKD. There are 14 residues in the CDR3. With V trimmed by 2 bases and J by 8 bases, 5 bases remained unmatched. CDR3 sequence reads: CAISEMSRGHTIYF. CDR3 DNA sequence: TGTGCCATCAGTGAGATGAGCAGGGGGCACACCATATATTTT.